This T cell receptor (beta chain) originates from a study of blood T cell repertoires in COVID-19. As for the study in general: From the United States, Italy and Spain came samples of acute and convalescent COVID-19.

V lost 7 bases to trimming and J lost 4 bases, with 19 bases between them. The V gene's germline CDR1 is SQVTM and CDR2 ANQGSEA. There are 14 residues in the CDR3. Authors' processing steps: By means of reference gene primer amplification, nucleated cell counts were estimated. Data came from immunoSEQ multiplex PCR; TCRdb stores just in-frame clones and leaves some out. V, J and clone size are taken as reported in that table, and D and trimming were inferred from the DNA itself. The repertoire holds about 180,000 clones, more than 70% seen once, with about 7% in the top ten. J is TRBJ1-1 and V is TRBV29-1; TRBD1 is a possible D gene (6 bases). This TCR was sampled from a man aged 50 or older with active or convalescent COVID-19. Sequenced input: peripheral blood. The CDR3 sequence: CSAPKGSRGTEAFF. Written as DNA, the CDR3 is TGCAGCGCACCTAAGGGGAGCAGGGGCACTGAAGCTTTCTTT.